The sequence of this T cell receptor (beta chain) was determined in a study of cytomegalovirus exposure and HLA in healthy donors. Notes on the study in general: Researchers reported that a few CMV-associated chains were confirmed in vitro as CMV antigen-specific. Whilst most TCR sequences proved rare, a subset of public TCRs occurred across many donors.

The table came from immunoSEQ multiplex PCR; TCRdb's copy has only in-frame clones and leaves some out. The sample includes tens of thousands of clones, 95% of them seen just once. With regard to this clone: Antigen unknown.

Separate from the 666-subject first cohort was the roughly 120-subject validation cohort, to which the donors belonged. Germline V gene sequence: CDR1 SGHTA, CDR2 FQGNSA. Germline trimming cut 5 bases from V and 2 bases from J; bases unmatched to any gene: 14. The CDR3 has 19 amino acids. The TCR comes from a woman aged 18-29 years in good health and CMV-seronegative. Sample: PBMCs. V is TRBV7-2 and J is TRBJ2-2; 10 nucleotides match TRBD2. CDR3 sequence: CASSPKRGLAGVNTGELFF. The CDR3 DNA reads TGTGCCAGCAGCCCCAAAAGGGGCCTAGCGGGAGTTAACACCGGGGAGCTGTTTTTT.